This note documents a single T cell receptor beta chain sequence. The sample originates from a study of blood T cell repertoires in COVID-19. The wider study: The United States, Italy and Spain supplied acute and convalescent COVID-19 samples.

Original processing notes: Amplified reference gene primers provided the basis for estimating nucleated cell counts. Data came from immunoSEQ multiplex PCR; TCRdb stores just in-frame clones and leaves some out. V and J calls and clone size are given by that table; D and trimming were obtained from the DNA. This sample has fewer than 200,000 clones, with roughly nine tenths found just once. Germline loops: CDR1 SNHLY, CDR2 FYNNEI. V was shortened by 6 bases and J by 3 bases, with 11 bases between the two germline ends. The CDR3 sequence is 14 residues long. The TCR comes from a man between 65 and 79 years old with active or convalescent COVID-19. The chain couples TRBV2 to TRBJ1-4; D gene ambiguous. The sample taken for sequencing was peripheral blood. The CDR3 reads CASRAGRSNEKLFF. In DNA form, the CDR3 reads TGTGCCAGCAGGGCCGGGAGATCTAATGAAAAACTGTTTTTT. The full variable domain, rest sourced from reference TRBV2 and TRBJ1-4, is EPEVTQTPSHQVTQMGQEVILRCVPISNHLYFYWYRQILGQKVEFLVSFYNNEISEKSEIFDDQFSVERPDGSNFTLKIRSTKLEDSAMYFCASRAGRSNEKLFFGSGTQLSVL.